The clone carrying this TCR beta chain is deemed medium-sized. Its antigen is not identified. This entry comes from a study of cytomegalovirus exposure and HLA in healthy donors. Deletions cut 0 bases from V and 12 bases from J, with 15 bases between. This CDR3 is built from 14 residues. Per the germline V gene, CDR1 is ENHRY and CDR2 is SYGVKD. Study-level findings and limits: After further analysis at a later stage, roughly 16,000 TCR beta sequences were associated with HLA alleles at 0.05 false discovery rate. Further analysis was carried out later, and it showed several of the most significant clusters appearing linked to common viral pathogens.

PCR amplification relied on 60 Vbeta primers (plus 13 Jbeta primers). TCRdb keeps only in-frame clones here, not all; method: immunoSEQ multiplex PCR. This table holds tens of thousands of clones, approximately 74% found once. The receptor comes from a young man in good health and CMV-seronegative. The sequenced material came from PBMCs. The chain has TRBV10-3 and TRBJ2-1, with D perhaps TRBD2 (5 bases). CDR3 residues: CAISESNDASRQFF. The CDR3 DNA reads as TGTGCCATCAGTGAGTCGAATGATGCTAGCCGGCAGTTCTTC.